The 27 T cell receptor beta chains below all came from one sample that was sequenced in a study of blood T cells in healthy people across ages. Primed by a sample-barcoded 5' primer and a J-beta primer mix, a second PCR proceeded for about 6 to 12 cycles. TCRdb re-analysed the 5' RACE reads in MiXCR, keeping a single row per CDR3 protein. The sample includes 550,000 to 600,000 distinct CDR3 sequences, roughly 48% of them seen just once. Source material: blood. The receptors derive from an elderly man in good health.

The DNA for the CDR3 is TGTGCCAGCAGGATACAGGAAAGCTCCTACGAGCAGTACTTC. Amino acids: CASRIQESSYEQYF. The chain combines TRBV6-4 with TRBJ2-7; TRBD1 might be the D (5 bases). Germline lookup yields CDR1 MRHNA and CDR2 SNTAGT. Trimming took off 6 bases at V and 0 bases at J, with 12 bases between the two ends. The CDR3 sequence is 14 residues long.

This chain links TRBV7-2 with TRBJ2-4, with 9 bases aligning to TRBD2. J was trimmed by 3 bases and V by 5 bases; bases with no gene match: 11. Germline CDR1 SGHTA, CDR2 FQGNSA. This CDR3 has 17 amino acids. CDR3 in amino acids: CASSPTRGAGGKNIQYF. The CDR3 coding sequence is TGTGCCAGCAGCCCAACCAGGGGAGCGGGAGGCAAAAACATTCAGTACTTC.

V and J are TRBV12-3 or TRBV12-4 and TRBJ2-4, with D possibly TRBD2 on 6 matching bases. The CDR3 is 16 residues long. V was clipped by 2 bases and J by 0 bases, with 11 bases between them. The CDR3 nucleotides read TGTGCCAGCAGTTTAATGGCGGGACTAGCCAAAAACATTCAGTACTTC. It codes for CASSLMAGLAKNIQYF.

The CDR3 bases are TGCAGTGCTCCGGGTACTAGCGGGAGGTTCCACGAGCAGTACTTC. Encoded protein: CSAPGTSGRFHEQYF. This chain joins TRBV20-1 and TRBJ2-5; 12 positions agree with TRBD2. The J call may be wrong; the DNA end is better matched by TRBJ2-7. The CDR3 contains 15 residues. Germline CDR1 and CDR2: DFQATT and SNEGSKA (reference sequence).

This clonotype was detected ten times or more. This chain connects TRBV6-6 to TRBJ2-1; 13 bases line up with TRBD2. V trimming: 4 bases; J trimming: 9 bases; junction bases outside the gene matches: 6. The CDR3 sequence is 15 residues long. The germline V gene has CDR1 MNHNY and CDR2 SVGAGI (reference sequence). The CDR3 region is CASSSTSGGAGEQFF. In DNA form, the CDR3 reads TGTGCCAGCAGTTCCACTAGCGGGGGGGCCGGTGAGCAGTTCTTC.

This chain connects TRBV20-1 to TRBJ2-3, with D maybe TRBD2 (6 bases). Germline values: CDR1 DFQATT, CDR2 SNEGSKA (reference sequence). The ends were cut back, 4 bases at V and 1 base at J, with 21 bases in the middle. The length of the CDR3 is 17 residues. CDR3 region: CSANPMTRRGGTDTQYF. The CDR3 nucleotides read TGCAGTGCTAATCCTATGACTAGGCGGGGAGGCACAGATACGCAGTATTTT.

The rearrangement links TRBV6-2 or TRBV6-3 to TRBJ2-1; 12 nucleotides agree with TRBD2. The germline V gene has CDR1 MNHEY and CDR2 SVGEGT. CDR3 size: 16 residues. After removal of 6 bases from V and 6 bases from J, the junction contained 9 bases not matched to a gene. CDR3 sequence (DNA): TGTGCCAGCAGGACCCTAGCGGGAGGGCCGGGCAATGAGCAGTTCTTC. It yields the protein CASRTLAGGPGNEQFF.

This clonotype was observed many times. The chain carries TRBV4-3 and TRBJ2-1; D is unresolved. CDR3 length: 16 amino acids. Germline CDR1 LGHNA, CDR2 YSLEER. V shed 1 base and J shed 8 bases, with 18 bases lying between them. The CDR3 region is CASSQGGLGPVDEQFF. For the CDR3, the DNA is TGCGCCAGCAGCCAAGGAGGTCTAGGGCCGGTGGATGAGCAGTTCTTC.

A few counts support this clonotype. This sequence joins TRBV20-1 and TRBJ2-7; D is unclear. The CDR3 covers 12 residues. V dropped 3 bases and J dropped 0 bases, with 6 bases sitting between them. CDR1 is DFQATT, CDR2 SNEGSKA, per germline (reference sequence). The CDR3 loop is CSARYSSYEQYF. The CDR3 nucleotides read TGCAGTGCTAGGTACAGCTCCTACGAGCAGTACTTC.

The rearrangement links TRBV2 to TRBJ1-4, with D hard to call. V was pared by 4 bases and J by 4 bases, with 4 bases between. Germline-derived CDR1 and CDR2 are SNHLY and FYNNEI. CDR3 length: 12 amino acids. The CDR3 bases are TGTGCCAGCAGTGTCGGTAATGAAAAACTGTTTTTT. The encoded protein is CASSVGNEKLFF.

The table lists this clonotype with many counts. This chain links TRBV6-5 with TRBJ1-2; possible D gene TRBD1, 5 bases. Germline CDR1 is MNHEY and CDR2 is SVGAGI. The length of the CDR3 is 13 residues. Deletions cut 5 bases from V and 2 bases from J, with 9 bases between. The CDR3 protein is CASSRRGNYGYTF. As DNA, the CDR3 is TGTGCCAGCAGTCGACGGGGGAACTATGGCTACACCTTC.

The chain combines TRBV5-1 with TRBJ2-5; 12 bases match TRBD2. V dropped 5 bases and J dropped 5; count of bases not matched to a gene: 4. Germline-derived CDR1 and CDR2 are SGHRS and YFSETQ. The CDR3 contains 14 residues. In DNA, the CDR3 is TGCGCCAGCAGTTCCGGGACTAGCGGGGAGACCCAGTACTTC. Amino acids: CASSSGTSGETQYF.

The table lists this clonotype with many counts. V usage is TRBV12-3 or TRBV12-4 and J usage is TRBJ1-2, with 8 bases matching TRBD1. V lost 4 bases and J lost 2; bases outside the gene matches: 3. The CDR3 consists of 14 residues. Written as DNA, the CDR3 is TGTGCCAGCAGTTGGGGACAGGCCAACTATGGCTACACCTTC. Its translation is CASSWGQANYGYTF.

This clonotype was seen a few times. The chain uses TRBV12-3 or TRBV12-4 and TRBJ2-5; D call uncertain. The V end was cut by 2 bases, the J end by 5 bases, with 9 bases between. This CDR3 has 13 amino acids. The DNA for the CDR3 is TGTGCCAGCAGTTTATACCCGGAGGAGACCCAGTACTTC. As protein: CASSLYPEETQYF.

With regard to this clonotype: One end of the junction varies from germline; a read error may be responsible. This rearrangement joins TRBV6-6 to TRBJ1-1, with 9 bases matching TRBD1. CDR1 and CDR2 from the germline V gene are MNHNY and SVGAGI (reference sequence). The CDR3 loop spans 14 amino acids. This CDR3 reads CASTVQGAGTGAFF. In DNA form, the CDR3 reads TGTGCCAGCACCGTACAGGGGGCTGGTACTGGAGCTTTCTTT.

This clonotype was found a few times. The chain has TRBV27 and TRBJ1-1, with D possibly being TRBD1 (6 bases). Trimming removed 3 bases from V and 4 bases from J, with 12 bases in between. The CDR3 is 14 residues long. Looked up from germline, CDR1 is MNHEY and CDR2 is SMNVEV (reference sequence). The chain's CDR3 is CASSFSLGATEAFF. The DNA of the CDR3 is TGTGCCAGCAGTTTTAGTTTGGGGGCCACTGAAGCTTTCTTT.

The CDR3 sequence: CASSNSRSKLFF. The DNA for the CDR3 is TGTGCCAGCAGCAATTCCAGGTCAAAACTGTTTTTT. V is TRBV7-9 and J is TRBJ1-4, with D uncertain. The CDR3 extends over 12 amino acids. Trimming removed 5 bases from V and 10 bases from J, with 11 bases in between. CDR1 is SEHNR, CDR2 FQNEAQ, per germline (reference sequence).

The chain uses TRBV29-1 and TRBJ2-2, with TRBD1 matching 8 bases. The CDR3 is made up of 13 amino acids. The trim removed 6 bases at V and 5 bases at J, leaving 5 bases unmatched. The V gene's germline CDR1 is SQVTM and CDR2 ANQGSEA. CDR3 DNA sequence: TGCAGCGTCGGACAGGGCCGGACCGGGGAGCTGTTTTTT. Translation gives CSVGQGRTGELFF.

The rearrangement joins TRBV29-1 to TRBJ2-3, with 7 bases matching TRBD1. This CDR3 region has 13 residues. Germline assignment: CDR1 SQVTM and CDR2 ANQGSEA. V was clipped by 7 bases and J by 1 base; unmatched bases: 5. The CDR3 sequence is CSADGTGTDTQYF. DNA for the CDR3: TGCAGCGCAGACGGGACAGGCACAGATACGCAGTATTTT.

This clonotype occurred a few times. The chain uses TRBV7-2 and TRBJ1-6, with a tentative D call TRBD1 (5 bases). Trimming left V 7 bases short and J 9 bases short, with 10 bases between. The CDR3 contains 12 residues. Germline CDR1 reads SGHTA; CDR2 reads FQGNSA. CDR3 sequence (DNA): TGTGCCAGCACCCAGGGCGTTTCACCCCTCCACTTT. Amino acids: CASTQGVSPLHF. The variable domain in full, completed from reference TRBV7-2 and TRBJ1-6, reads GAGVSQSPSNKVTEKGKDVELRCDPISGHTALYWYRQSLGQGLEFLIYFQGNSAPDKSGLPSDRFSAERTGGSVSTLTIQRTQQEDSAVYLCASTQGVSPLHFGNGTRLTVT.

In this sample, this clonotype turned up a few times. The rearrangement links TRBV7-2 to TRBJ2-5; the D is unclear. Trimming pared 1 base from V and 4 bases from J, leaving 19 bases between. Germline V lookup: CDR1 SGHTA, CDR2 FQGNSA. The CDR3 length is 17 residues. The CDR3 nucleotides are TGTGCCAGCAGCTTAGACGGCCAGCCTAACTGGGGAGAGACCCAGTACTTC. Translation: CASSLDGQPNWGETQYF.

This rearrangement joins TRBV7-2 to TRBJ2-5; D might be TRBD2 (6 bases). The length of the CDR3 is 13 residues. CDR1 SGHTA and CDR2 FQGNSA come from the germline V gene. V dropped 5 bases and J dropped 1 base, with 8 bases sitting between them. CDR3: CASSGGTQETQYF. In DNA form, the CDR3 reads TGTGCCAGCAGCGGAGGGACCCAAGAGACCCAGTACTTC.

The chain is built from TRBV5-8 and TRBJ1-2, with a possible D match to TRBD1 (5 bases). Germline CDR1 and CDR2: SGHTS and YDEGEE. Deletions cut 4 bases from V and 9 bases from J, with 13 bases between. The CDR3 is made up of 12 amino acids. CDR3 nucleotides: TGTGCCAGCAGCATCGGGGGAAATCGCTACACCTTC. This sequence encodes CASSIGGNRYTF.

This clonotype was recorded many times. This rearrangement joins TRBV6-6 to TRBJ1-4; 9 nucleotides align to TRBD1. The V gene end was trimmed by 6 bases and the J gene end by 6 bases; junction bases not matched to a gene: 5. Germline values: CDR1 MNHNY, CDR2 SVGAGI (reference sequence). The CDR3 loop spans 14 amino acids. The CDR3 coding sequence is TGTGCCAGCAGGACCCGGGACAGGGATGAAAAACTGTTTTTT. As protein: CASRTRDRDEKLFF.

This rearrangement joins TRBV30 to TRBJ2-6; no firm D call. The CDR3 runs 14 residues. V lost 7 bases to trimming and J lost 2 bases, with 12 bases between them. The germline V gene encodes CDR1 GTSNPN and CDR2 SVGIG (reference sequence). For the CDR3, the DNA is TGTGCCTTCGAATCGGGCGCTGGGGCCAACGTCCTGACTTTC. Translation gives CAFESGAGANVLTF. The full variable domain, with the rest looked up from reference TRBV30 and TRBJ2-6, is SQTIHQWPATLVQPVGSPLSLECTVEGTSNPNLYWYRQAAGRGLQLLFYSVGIGQISSEVPQNLSASRPQDRQFILSSKKLLLSDSGFYLCAFESGAGANVLTFGAGSRLTVL.

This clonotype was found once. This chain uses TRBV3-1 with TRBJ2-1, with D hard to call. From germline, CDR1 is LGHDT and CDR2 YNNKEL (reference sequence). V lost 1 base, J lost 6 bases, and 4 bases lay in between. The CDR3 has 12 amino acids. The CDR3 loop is CASSQVANEQFF. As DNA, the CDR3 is TGTGCCAGCAGCCAAGTAGCCAATGAGCAGTTCTTC.

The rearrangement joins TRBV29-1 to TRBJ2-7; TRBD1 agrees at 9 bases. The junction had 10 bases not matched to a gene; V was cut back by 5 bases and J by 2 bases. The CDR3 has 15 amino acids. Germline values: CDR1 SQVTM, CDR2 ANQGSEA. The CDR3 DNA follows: TGCAGCGTTCCCTGTCCTGGGGACAGGGCCTACGAGCAGTACTTC. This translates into CSVPCPGDRAYEQYF.